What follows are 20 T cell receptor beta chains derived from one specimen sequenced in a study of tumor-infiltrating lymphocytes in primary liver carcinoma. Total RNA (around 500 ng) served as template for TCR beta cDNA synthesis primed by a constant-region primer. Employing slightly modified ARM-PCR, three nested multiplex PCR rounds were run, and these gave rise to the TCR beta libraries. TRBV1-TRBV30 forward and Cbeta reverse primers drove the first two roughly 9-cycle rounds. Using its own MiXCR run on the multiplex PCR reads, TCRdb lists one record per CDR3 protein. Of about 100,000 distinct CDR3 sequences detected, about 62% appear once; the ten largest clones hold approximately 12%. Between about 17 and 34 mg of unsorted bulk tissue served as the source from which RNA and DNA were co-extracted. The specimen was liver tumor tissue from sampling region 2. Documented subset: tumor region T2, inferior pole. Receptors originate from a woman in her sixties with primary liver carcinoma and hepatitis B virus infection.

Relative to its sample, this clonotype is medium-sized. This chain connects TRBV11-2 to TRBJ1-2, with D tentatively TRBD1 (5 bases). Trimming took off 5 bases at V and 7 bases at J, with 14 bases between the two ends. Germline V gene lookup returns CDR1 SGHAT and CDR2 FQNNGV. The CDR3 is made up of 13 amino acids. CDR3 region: CASSHEPGGGYTF. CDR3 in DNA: TGTGCCAGCAGCCACGAGCCGGGGGGTGGCTACACCTTC.

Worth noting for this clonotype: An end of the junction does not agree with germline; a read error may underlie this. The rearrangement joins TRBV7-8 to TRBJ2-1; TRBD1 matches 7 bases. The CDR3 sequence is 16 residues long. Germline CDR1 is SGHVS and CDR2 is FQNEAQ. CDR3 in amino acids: CTSSLGDRVTIYEQFF. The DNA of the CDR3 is TGTACCAGCAGCTTAGGTGACAGGGTTACGATATATGAGCAGTTCTTC.

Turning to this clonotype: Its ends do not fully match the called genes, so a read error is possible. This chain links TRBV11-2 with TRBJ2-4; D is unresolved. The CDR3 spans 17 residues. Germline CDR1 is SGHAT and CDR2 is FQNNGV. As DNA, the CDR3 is TGTACCAGCAGCTTATCTACCGGCGACTTAGCCAAAAACATTCAGTACTTC. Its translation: CTSSLSTGDLAKNIQYF.

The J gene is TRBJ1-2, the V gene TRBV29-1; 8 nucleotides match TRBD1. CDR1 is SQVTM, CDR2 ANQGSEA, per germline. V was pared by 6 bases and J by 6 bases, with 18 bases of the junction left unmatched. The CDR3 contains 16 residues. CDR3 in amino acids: CSVEYVGQGSGNGYTF. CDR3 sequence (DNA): TGCAGCGTCGAATATGTCGGACAGGGCAGTGGTAATGGCTACACCTTC.

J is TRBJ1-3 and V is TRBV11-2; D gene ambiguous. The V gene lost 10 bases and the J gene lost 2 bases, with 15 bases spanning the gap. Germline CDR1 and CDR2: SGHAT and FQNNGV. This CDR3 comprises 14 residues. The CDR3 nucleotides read TGTGCCAACAACACCCGGTATACTGGAAACACCATATATTTT. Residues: CANNTRYTGNTIYF.

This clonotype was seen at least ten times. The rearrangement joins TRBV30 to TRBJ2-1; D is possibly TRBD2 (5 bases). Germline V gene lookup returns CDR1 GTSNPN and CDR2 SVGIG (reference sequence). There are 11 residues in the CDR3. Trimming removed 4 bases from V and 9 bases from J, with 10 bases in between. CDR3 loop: CAWKKSGEQFF. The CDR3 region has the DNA TGTGCCTGGAAGAAGAGCGGTGAGCAGTTCTTC.

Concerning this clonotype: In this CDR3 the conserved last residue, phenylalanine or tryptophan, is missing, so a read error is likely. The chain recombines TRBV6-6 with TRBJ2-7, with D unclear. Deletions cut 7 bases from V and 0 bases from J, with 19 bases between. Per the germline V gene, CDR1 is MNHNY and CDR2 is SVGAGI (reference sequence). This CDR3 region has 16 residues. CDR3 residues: CASMEHGHKSSYEQYL. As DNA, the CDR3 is TGTGCCAGCATGGAACATGGCCACAAAAGCTCCTACGAGCAGTACTTG.

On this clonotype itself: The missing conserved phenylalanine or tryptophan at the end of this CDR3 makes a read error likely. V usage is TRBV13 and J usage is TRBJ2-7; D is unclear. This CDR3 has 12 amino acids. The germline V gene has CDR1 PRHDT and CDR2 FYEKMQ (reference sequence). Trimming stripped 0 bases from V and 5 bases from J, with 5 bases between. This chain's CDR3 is CASSLGPHEQYL. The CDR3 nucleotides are TGTGCCAGCAGCTTAGGGCCCCACGAGCAGTACTTA.

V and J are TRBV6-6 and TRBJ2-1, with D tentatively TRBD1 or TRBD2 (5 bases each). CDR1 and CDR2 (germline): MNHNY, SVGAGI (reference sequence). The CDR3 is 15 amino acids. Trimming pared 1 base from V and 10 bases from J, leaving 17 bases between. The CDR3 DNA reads TGTGCCAGCAGTTACTGCATCGAGTCTGAGGGGGAGCAGTTCTTC. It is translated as CASSYCIESEGEQFF.

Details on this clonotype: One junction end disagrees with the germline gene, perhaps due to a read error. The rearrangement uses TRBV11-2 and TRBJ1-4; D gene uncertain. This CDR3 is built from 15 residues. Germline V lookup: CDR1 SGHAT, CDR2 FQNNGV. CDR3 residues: CTSSSGIGVNEKLFF. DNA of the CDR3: TGTACCAGCAGCTCGGGAATTGGGGTTAATGAAAAACTGTTTTTC.

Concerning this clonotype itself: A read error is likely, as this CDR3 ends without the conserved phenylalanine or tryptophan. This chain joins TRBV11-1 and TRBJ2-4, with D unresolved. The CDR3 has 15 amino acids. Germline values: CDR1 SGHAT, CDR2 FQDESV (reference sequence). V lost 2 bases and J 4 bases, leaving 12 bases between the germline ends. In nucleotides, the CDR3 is TGTGCCAGCAGCTTAACCTCGGGTCAAAAAAACATTCAGTACCTC. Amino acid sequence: CASSLTSGQKNIQYL.

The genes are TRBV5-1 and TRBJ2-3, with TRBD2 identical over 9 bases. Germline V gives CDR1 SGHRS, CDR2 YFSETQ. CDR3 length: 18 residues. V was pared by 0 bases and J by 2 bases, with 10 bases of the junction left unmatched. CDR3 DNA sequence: TGCGCCAGCAGCTTGGCGAGGACTAGCGTGACTATCACAGATACGCAGTATTTT. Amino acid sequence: CASSLARTSVTITDTQYF.

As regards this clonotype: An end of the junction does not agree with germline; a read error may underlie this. The CDR3 bases are TGTGTCAGTTCTAGGGGCTACGAGCAATACTTC. Residues: CVSSRGYEQYF. J is TRBJ2-7 and V is TRBV12-3 or TRBV12-4; D possibly corresponds to TRBD1 (5 bases). There are 11 residues in the CDR3.

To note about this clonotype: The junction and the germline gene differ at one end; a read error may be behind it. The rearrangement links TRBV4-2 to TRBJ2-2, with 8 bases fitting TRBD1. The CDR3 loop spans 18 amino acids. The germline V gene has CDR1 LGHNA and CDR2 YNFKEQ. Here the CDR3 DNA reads TGTGCCAGCAGACAAGTCCCGGACAGGGCGCCGAACACCGGGGAGCTGTTGTTT. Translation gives CASRQVPDRAPNTGELLF.

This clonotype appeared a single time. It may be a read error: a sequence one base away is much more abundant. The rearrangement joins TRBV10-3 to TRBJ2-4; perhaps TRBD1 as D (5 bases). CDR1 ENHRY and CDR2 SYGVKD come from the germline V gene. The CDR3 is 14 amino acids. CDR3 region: CVISEVDSKNIQYF. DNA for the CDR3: TGTGTCATCAGTGAAGTAGACAGCAAAAACATTCAGTACTTC.

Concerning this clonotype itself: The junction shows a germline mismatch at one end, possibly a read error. CDR3 sequence: CASRFYLSSYEQYF. The CDR3 region has the DNA TGTGCCAGCAGATTTTACCTCAGCTCCTACGAGCAGTACTTT. This chain joins TRBV6-1 and TRBJ2-7; D remains ambiguous. The germline gives CDR1 MNHNS, CDR2 SASEGT. The CDR3 sequence is 14 residues long.

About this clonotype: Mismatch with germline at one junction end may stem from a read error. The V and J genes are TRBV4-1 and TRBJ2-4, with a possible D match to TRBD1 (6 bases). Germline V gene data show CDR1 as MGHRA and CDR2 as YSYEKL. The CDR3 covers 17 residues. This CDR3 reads CASSERTHRAAKDIQYF. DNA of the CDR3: TGCGCCAGCAGCGAACGAACGCACAGGGCAGCCAAAGACATTCAGTACTTC.

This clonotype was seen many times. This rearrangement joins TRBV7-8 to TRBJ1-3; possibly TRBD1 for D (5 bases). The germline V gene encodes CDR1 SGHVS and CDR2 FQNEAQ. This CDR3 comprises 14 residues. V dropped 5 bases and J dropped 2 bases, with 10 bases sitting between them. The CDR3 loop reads CASSPGGAGNTIYF. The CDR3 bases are TGTGCCAGCAGCCCCGGGGGGGCTGGAAACACCATATATTTT.

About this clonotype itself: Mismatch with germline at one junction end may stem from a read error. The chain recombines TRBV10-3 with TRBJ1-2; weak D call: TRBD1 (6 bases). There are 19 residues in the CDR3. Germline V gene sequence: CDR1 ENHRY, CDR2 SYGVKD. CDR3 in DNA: TGTGCCATTAGTGAGTCGGGTCTAGGTGGGACATCGGCCCACTATGCCTACACCTTC. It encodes CAISESGLGGTSAHYAYTF.

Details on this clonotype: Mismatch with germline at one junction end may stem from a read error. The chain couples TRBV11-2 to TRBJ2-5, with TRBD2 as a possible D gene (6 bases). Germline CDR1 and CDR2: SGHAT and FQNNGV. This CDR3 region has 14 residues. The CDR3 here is CVSSPSGGGETQYF. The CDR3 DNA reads TGTGTCAGCAGCCCTTCGGGTGGGGGGGAGACCCAGTACTTC.